This T cell receptor (beta chain) was profiled in a study of blood T cell repertoires in COVID-19. Study context: Collection of acute and convalescent COVID-19 samples took place in the United States, Italy and Spain. PBMCs, B-cell-depleted T cells, or T cells were the source of the cDNA or gDNA that made up the material.

Patients in Seattle were enrolled during active infection, then followed longitudinally. The ends lost 5 bases at V and 3 bases at J; junction bases unmatched: 6. There are 15 residues in the CDR3. The germline gives CDR1 SGHAT, CDR2 FQDESV (reference sequence). In the original workflow: Amplification with reference gene primers provided the estimates of nucleated cell counts. Measured with immunoSEQ multiplex PCR; TCRdb has only the in-frame clones, and not every one. The V and J calls and clone size were taken over from that table, and D and trimming were inferred from the DNA. The sample has hundreds of thousands of clones, 89% seen once.

Sequencing input: peripheral blood. The TCR sequence derives from a man younger than 30 with COVID-19, enrolled during active disease. The V call is TRBV11-1, the J call TRBJ2-2; 7 bases map to TRBD2. The CDR3 reads CASSLPGGDTGELFF. CDR3 coding DNA: TGTGCCAGCAGCCTCCCGGGGGGAGACACCGGGGAGCTGTTTTTT.